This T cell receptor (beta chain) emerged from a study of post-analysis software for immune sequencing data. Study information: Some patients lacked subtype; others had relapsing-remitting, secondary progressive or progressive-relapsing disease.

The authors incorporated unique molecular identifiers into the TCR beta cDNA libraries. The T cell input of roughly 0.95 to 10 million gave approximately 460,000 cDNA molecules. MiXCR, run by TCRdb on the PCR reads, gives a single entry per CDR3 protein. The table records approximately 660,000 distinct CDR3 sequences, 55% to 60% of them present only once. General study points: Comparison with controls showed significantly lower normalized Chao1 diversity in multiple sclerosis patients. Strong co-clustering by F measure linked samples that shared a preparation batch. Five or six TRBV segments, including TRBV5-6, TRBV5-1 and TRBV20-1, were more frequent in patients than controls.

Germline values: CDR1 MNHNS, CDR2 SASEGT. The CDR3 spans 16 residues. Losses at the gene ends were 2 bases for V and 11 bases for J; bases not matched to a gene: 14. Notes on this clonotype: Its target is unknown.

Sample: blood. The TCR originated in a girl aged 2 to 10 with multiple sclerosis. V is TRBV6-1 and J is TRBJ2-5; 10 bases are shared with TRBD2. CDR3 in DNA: TGTGCCAGCAGTGAATACACTAGCGGGATCTGGGATGAGCAGTACTTC. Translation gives CASSEYTSGIWDEQYF.